The next 20 T cell receptor beta chains were all read from a single sample in a study of cytomegalovirus exposure and HLA in healthy donors. Primers for the PCR totalled 60 Vbeta and 13 Jbeta. TCRdb's copy holds only in-frame clones and misses some; the assay was immunoSEQ multiplex PCR. Among about 240,000 clones listed, roughly four fifths were seen once. Sequenced input: PBMCs. These TCRs come from a woman in her sixties or seventies in good health and CMV-seropositive.

V usage is TRBV29-1 and J usage is TRBJ1-3; 8 bases fit TRBD1. The germline CDR1 and CDR2 sequences are SQVTM and ANQGSEA. The V and J ends lost 5 bases and 1 base, in that order; junction bases with no gene match: 4. The CDR3 runs 14 residues. CDR3 residues: CSVRQGTSGNTIYF. CDR3 coding DNA: TGCAGCGTTCGACAGGGGACGTCTGGAAACACCATATATTTT.

J is TRBJ1-5 and V is TRBV2; no reliable D call. Per germline, CDR1 SNHLY and CDR2 FYNNEI. Trimming took 2 bases from V and 0 from J, leaving 8 bases between them. The CDR3 has 15 amino acids. The CDR3 DNA is TGTGCCAGCAGTGAAAGGTCGGGTAGCAATCAGCCCCAGCATTTT. This sequence encodes CASSERSGSNQPQHF.

This clone showed up just once. V is TRBV28 and J is TRBJ2-4, with 7 bases fitting TRBD2. This CDR3 has 17 residues. V dropped 2 bases and J dropped 0; count of bases not matched to a gene: 7. Germline V gene data show CDR1 as MDHEN and CDR2 as SYDVKM. CDR3 sequence: CASSLPGSGIAKNIQYF. The CDR3 coding sequence is TGTGCCAGCAGTTTACCGGGAAGCGGGATAGCCAAAAACATTCAGTACTTC.

The V call is TRBV28, the J call TRBJ2-3, with TRBD1 as a possible D gene (6 bases). Per germline, CDR1 MDHEN and CDR2 SYDVKM. CDR3 size: 15 residues. Trimming left V 3 bases short and J 3 bases short, with 13 bases between. The CDR3 sequence is CASSFPPGQTDTQYF. Written as DNA, the CDR3 is TGTGCCAGCAGTTTCCCCCCTGGACAGACAGATACGCAGTATTTT.

The rearrangement uses TRBV25-1 and TRBJ2-5; 7 bases are a match to TRBD2. V gave up 3 bases and J gave up 2 bases; unmatched junction bases: 9. CDR3 size: 16 residues. Germline V gene data show CDR1 as MGHDK and CDR2 as SYGVNS. The CDR3 DNA sequence: TGTGCCAGCAGTGATGGGGCGGGAGTAAGACAAGAGACCCAGTACTTC. This sequence encodes CASSDGAGVRQETQYF.

Turning to this clone: Different DNA sequences within this sample yield the same CDR3. The J gene is TRBJ1-2, the V gene TRBV18; 9 bases line up with TRBD1. Germline assignment: CDR1 KGHSH and CDR2 LQKENI. The CDR3 consists of 13 residues. V was pared by 3 bases and J by 6 bases, with 2 bases of the junction left unmatched. This chain's CDR3 is CASSPRTGDGYTF. The CDR3 DNA follows: TGTGCCAGCTCACCCCGGACAGGGGATGGCTACACCTTC.

The gene calls are TRBV27 and TRBJ2-7; TRBD2 agrees at 8 bases. Germline-derived CDR1 and CDR2 are MNHEY and SMNVEV (reference sequence). V shed 10 bases and J 2 bases; nucleotides not matched to a gene: 7. This CDR3 is 13 amino acids long. CDR3 loop: CATSLAGPYEQYF. Here the CDR3 DNA reads TGTGCCACCTCCCTAGCGGGCCCCTACGAGCAGTACTTC.

The chain combines TRBV19 with TRBJ2-7; D may be TRBD1 (6 bases). V lost 1 base and J lost 0, with 7 bases in between. CDR1 LNHDA and CDR2 SQIVND come from the germline V gene (reference sequence). This CDR3 has 14 residues. In nucleotides, the CDR3 is TGTGCCAGTAGTATAGGACAGGCCTCCTACGAGCAGTACTTC. Residues: CASSIGQASYEQYF.

The CDR3 is CASVLVRNQPQHF. The DNA for the CDR3 is TGTGCCAGCGTACTAGTGCGCAATCAGCCCCAGCATTTT. This chain uses TRBV28 with TRBJ1-5; D ambiguous. CDR1 is MDHEN, CDR2 SYDVKM, per germline. The CDR3 consists of 13 residues. Trimming removed 8 bases from V and 2 bases from J, with 10 bases in between.

The chain couples TRBV10-3 to TRBJ1-1; D remains unclear. CDR3 length: 13 amino acids. Deletions cut 3 bases from V and 5 bases from J, with 10 bases between. Germline assignment: CDR1 ENHRY and CDR2 SYGVKD. Here the CDR3 reads CAISDPVKTEAFF. As DNA, the CDR3 is TGTGCCATCAGTGATCCAGTTAAAACTGAAGCTTTCTTT.

V and J are TRBV4-1 and TRBJ2-7, with D perhaps matching TRBD1 (6 bases). Germline assignment: CDR1 MGHRA and CDR2 YSYEKL. This CDR3 is built from 16 residues. V lost 1 base and J lost 2, with 15 bases in between. The CDR3 sequence: CASSQAQGPPTYEQYF. Written as DNA, the CDR3 is TGCGCCAGCAGCCAAGCTCAGGGGCCCCCCACCTACGAGCAGTACTTC.

This chain uses TRBV7-9 with TRBJ2-1; D may be TRBD2 (6 bases). The V end was cut by 2 bases, the J end by 6 bases, with 8 bases between. The CDR3 is 13 amino acids. Germline CDR1 SEHNR, CDR2 FQNEAQ (reference sequence). Here the CDR3 reads CASSLKAGNEQFF. The CDR3, as DNA: TGTGCCAGCAGCTTAAAAGCGGGCAATGAGCAGTTCTTC. Based on the CDR3 plus reference TRBV7-9 and TRBJ2-1, the full variable domain is DTGVSQNPRHKITKRGQNVTFRCDPISEHNRLYWYRQTLGQGPEFLTYFQNEAQLEKSRLLSDRFSAERPKGSFSTLEIQRTEQGDSAMYLCASSLKAGNEQFFGPGTRLTVL.

This clone was detected only a few times. The DNA of the CDR3 is TGCGCCAGCAGCCAAGTTACAGCTGCTTTGAACAATGAGCAGTTCTTC. Residues: CASSQVTAALNNEQFF. The chain employs TRBV4-1 and TRBJ2-1; D gene unclear. Trimming removed 1 base at V and 5 bases at J, with 15 bases between. The germline V gene has CDR1 MGHRA and CDR2 YSYEKL. The CDR3 extends over 16 amino acids.

J is TRBJ2-2 and V is TRBV4-1, with TRBD2 identical over 8 bases. CDR3 length equals 17 residues. V was pared by 2 bases and J by 6 bases, with 11 bases of the junction left unmatched. Germline V CDR1 and CDR2: MGHRA, YSYEKL. CDR3 DNA: TGCGCCAGCAGCCAACCCAGCGGGAGCTTGGACGCCGGGGAGCTGTTTTTT. Its protein product is CASSQPSGSLDAGELFF.

The J gene is TRBJ1-4, the V gene TRBV5-6; 7 nucleotides match TRBD1. V shed 4 bases, J shed 4 bases, and the junction held 7 bases outside the gene matches. In germline, CDR1 is SGHDT, CDR2 YYEEEE. The CDR3 is made up of 15 amino acids. The CDR3 protein is CASSVGTVFNEKLFF. The CDR3 nucleotides are TGTGCCAGCAGCGTCGGGACAGTCTTTAATGAAAAACTGTTTTTT.

The chain links TRBV30 to TRBJ2-7, with D tentatively TRBD1 (5 bases). V lost 5 bases, J lost 7 bases, and 12 bases lay in between. CDR3 size: 11 residues. Per germline, CDR1 GTSNPN and CDR2 SVGIG (reference sequence). The CDR3 sequence is CAWGGALEQYF. The CDR3 DNA follows: TGTGCCTGGGGTGGGGCCCTAGAGCAGTACTTC.

V and J are TRBV14 and TRBJ2-7; no clear D gene. The ends were cut back, 3 bases at V and 0 bases at J, with 9 bases in the middle. This CDR3 has 14 residues. The germline V gene encodes CDR1 SGHDN and CDR2 FVKESK. The chain's CDR3 is CASSHVLFSYEQYF. CDR3 nucleotides: TGTGCCAGCAGCCATGTATTGTTCTCCTACGAGCAGTACTTC.

This chain links TRBV5-1 with TRBJ2-5; a possible D gene is TRBD1 (6 bases). The germline CDR1 and CDR2 sequences are SGHRS and YFSETQ. V was trimmed by 7 bases and J by 3 bases, leaving 16 bases between them. This CDR3 is 14 amino acids long. As DNA, the CDR3 is TGCGCCAGCGGAATACAGGGAGTGGAAGAGACCCAGTACTTC. Residues: CASGIQGVEETQYF.

This chain connects TRBV10-1 to TRBJ2-3; a weak D match, TRBD1 (6 bases). This CDR3 spans 14 amino acids. The germline CDR1 and CDR2 sequences are WNHNN and SYGVQD (reference sequence). With 4 bases removed from V and 2 bases from J, the gap between germline ends came to 10 bases. CDR3 amino acids: CASSARDITDTQYF. The DNA for the CDR3 is TGCGCCAGCAGTGCCCGGGACATCACAGATACGCAGTATTTT.

The chain links TRBV6-6 to TRBJ2-1; 7 bases fit TRBD2. Per germline, CDR1 MNHNY and CDR2 SVGAGI (reference sequence). V was pared by 1 base and J by 2 bases, with 5 bases of the junction left unmatched. There are 16 residues in the CDR3. In DNA form, the CDR3 reads TGTGCCAGCAGTTACTTGTCTAGCGGCGCCTACAATGAGCAGTTCTTC. Its translation: CASSYLSSGAYNEQFF.